This T cell receptor beta chain derives from a study of blood T cell repertoires in COVID-19. About the research overall: The cDNA or gDNA used as material had been derived from T cells, B-cell-depleted T cells, or PBMCs.

Original analysis: Estimation of nucleated cell counts relied on the amplification of reference gene primers. The assay was immunoSEQ multiplex PCR, and TCRdb's table has in-frame clones only and misses some. The V and J calls and clone size are taken from that table; D and trimming were inferred from the DNA. The sample consists of about 60,000 clones, about nine tenths of them appearing once. The specimen sequenced was peripheral blood. The receptor comes from a human donor with active COVID-19. The donor label of this sample is uncertain.

CDR3 protein: CASSPAGRNYEQYF. DNA of the CDR3: TGTGCCAGCAGCCCAGCAGGGCGGAACTACGAGCAGTACTTC. The V gene is TRBV9, the J gene TRBJ2-7, with a possible D match to TRBD1 (5 bases). Deletions cut 4 bases from V and 3 bases from J, with 14 bases between. The germline V gene encodes CDR1 SGDLS and CDR2 YYNGEE. This CDR3 is built from 14 residues.